One T cell receptor (beta chain) is described in this entry. The V and J ends lost 6 bases and 7 bases, in that order; junction bases with no gene match: 5. This CDR3 is 13 amino acids long. The sample comes from a study of blood T cell repertoires in COVID-19. Study context: Nucleic acid was either cDNA or gDNA, and it came from T cells, B-cell-depleted T cells, or PBMCs.

Profiling relied on immunoSEQ multiplex PCR, and the TCRdb table lists in-frame clones only, not all of them. This table has hundreds of thousands of clones, about 86% appearing once. Sample: PBMCs or T cells enriched from blood (not recorded which). The chain employs TRBV12-3 or TRBV12-4 and TRBJ1-2; 10 positions match TRBD1. The sequence was collected from a young man with acute COVID-19. This CDR3 reads CASRSGQGVGYTF. The CDR3 DNA reads TGTGCCAGCAGATCTGGACAGGGGGTTGGCTACACCTTC.